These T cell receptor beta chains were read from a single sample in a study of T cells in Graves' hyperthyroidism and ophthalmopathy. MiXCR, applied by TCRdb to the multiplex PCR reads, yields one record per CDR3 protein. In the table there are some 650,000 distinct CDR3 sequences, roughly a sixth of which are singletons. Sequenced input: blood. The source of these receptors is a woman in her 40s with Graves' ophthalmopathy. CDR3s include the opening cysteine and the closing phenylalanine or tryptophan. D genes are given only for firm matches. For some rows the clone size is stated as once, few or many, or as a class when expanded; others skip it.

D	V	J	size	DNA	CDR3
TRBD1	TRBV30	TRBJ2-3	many	TGTGCCTGGAGTCTCTACCCTGTCCGGGACAGGGGGTTCACAGATACGCAGTATTTT	CAWSLYPVRDRGFTDTQYF
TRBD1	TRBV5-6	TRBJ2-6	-	TGTGCCAGCAGCTTGGCCCGGGACAGGGGCAGCTCTGGGGCCAACGTCCTGACTTTC	CASSLARDRGSSGANVLTF
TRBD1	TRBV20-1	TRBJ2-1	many	TGCAGTGCTAGCGGGACAGCGACGGGGAATGAGCAGTTCTTC	CSASGTATGNEQFF
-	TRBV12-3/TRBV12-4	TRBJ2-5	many	TGTGCCAGCAGTGAGGGAGAGCAAGAGACCCAGTACTTC	CASSEGEQETQYF
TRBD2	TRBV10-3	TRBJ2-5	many	TGTGCCACCGCCCCCTTTACTAGCGGGACTGAGGAGACCCAGTACTTC	CATAPFTSGTEETQYF
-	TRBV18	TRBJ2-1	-	TGTGCCAGCTCACCACCCGAGGGGGGTAGCTCCTACAATGAGCAGTTCTTC	CASSPPEGGSSYNEQFF
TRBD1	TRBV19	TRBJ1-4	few	TGTGCCAGTAGTATGCTCGGGACAGGGTTTGAAAAACTGTTTTTT	CASSMLGTGFEKLFF
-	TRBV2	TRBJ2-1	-	TGTGCCACGGACAATGAGCAGTTCTTC	CATDNEQFF
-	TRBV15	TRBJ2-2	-	TGTGCCACCAGTCGGGACACCGGGGAGCTGTTTTTT	CATSRDTGELFF
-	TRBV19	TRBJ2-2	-	TGTGCCAGTACACGGCCACCGGCCGGGGAGCTGTTTTTT	CASTRPPAGELFF
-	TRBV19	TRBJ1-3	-	TGTGCCAGTAGTATGACGGATGGAAACACCATATATTTT	CASSMTDGNTIYF
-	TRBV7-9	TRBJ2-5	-	TGTGCCAGCAGCCGACCTATACAAGAGACCCAGTACTTC	CASSRPIQETQYF
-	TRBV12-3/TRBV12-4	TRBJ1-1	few	TGTGCCAGCAGTTTCGGCAGTTTGGCTTTCTTT	CASSFGSLAFF
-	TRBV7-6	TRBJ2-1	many	TGTGCCAGCAGCCTCAGCGGGTCTGACTTCGATGAGCAGTTCTTC	CASSLSGSDFDEQFF
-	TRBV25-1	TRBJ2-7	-	TGTGCCAGCAGCGAGAATCAAGGCTACGAGCAGTACTTC	CASSENQGYEQYF
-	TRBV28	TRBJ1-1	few	TGTGCCAGCAGTTTATGGGGCGGGGGGCAGAACACTGAAGCTTTCTTT	CASSLWGGGQNTEAFF
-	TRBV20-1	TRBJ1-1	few	TGCAGTGCACAGTCGTGGCAGAACACTGAAGCTTTCTTT	CSAQSWQNTEAFF
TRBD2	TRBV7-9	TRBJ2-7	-	TGTGCCAGCAGCTTAGAACTAGCGGGCTACGAGCAGTACTTC	CASSLELAGYEQYF
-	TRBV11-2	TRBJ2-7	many	TGTGCCAGCAGCCGCACCTTCGACGAGCAGTACTTC	CASSRTFDEQYF
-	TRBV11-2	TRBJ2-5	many	TGTGCCAGCAGCTTAGGGTTTGCGTCGGAGACCCAGTACTTC	CASSLGFASETQYF
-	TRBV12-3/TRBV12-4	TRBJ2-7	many	TGTGCCAGCAGTTTGGACGGCTCCCCTTCCTACGAGCAGTACTTC	CASSLDGSPSYEQYF
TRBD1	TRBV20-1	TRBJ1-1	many	TGCAGTGCTTCAGGGGGCGGGGGAGCTTTCTTT	CSASGGGGAFF
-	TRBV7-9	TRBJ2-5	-	TGTGCCAGCAGCCCGTACTCCATGGTAGCCTCTCTCCAAGAGACCCAGTACTTC	CASSPYSMVASLQETQYF
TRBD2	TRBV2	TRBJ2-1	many	TGTGCCAGCAGTTACCTGCGGGGGGGATACAATGAGCAGTTCTTC	CASSYLRGGYNEQFF
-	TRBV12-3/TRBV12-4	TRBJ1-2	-	TGTGCCAGCAGCACGTCCGACAGTGCTCACTATGGCTACACCTTC	CASSTSDSAHYGYTF
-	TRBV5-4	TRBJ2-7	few	TGTGCCAGCAGCTCATCGGCAACGGGGGACGAGCAGTACTTC	CASSSSATGDEQYF
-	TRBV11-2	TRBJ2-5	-	TGTGCCAGCAGCTGGCAGCCAATACAAGAGACCCAGTACTTC	CASSWQPIQETQYF
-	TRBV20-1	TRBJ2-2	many	TGCAGTGCCCGGCGGGACCCGAACACCGGGGAGCTGTTTTTT	CSARRDPNTGELFF
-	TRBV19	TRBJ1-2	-	TGTGCCAGTAGTATTTCGCCCCTCTATGGCTACACCTTC	CASSISPLYGYTF
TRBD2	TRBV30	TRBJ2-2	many	TGTGCCTGGAGAAGGACTAGCGGGAGCACCGGGGAGCTGTTTTTT	CAWRRTSGSTGELFF
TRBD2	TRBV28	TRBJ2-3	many	TGTGCCAGCAGCGACCCCCGGACTAGCGGGAGGGCCGTAGATACGCAGTATTTT	CASSDPRTSGRAVDTQYF
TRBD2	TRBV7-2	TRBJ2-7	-	TGTGCCAGCAGCCAGACTAGCGGGGCTCTAAGACAGTACTTC	CASSQTSGALRQYF
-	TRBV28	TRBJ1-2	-	TGTGCCAGCAGTTTAGGGGGGGGGTGGGATGGCTACACCTTC	CASSLGGGWDGYTF
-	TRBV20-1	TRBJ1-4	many	TGCAGTGCAAGAGGTCATTTGTCCACTAATGAAAAACTGTTTTTT	CSARGHLSTNEKLFF
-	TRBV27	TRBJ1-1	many	TGTGCCAGCAGTTTTTTCACTCAGGGTGGCACTGAAGCTTTCTTT	CASSFFTQGGTEAFF
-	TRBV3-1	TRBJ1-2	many	TGTGCCAGCAGCCAAGGTGGCAAGTGGAACTATGGCTACACCTTC	CASSQGGKWNYGYTF
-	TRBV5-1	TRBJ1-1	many	TGCGCCAGCAGCTTGTTGATCATGAACACTGAAGCTTTCTTT	CASSLLIMNTEAFF
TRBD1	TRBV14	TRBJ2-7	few	TGTGCCAGCAGCCCAGCCCCAGGACAGGGACCATACGAGCAGTACTTC	CASSPAPGQGPYEQYF
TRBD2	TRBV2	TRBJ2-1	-	TGTGCCAGCAGGGGGACTAGCGGGAAGAATGAGCAGTTCTTC	CASRGTSGKNEQFF
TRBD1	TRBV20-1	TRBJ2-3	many	TGCAGTGCTACTCGGACAGGGGAACTGACAGATACGCAGTATTTT	CSATRTGELTDTQYF
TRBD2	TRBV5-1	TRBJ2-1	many	TGCGCCAGCAGCTTAGGGACTAGCGGGAGCAATGAGCAGTTCTTC	CASSLGTSGSNEQFF
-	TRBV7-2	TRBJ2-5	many	TGTGCCAGCAGCGGAACCGGGGAGACCCAGTACTTC	CASSGTGETQYF